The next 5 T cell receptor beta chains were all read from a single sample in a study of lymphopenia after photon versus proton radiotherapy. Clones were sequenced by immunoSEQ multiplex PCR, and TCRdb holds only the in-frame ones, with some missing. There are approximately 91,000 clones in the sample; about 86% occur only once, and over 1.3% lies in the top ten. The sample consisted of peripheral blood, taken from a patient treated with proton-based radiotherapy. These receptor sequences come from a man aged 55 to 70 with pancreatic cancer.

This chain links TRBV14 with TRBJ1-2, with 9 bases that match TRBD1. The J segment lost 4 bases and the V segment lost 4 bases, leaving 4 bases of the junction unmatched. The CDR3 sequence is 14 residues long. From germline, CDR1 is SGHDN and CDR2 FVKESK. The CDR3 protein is CASSRKTGGYGYTF. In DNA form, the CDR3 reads TGTGCCAGCAGCCGCAAGACAGGGGGCTATGGCTACACCTTC.

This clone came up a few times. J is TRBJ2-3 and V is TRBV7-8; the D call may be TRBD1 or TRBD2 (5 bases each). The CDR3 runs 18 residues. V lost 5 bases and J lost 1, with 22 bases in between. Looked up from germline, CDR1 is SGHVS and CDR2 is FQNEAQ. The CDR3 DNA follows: TGTGCCAGCAGCGCTCGGGACCCAGGGTGGACCCGCACAGATACGCAGTATTTT. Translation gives CASSARDPGWTRTDTQYF.

DNA for the CDR3: TGTGCCAGCAGCGCCGGGACAGGTTTATACGAGCAGTACTTC. As protein: CASSAGTGLYEQYF. This chain connects TRBV9 to TRBJ2-7; 8 nucleotides line up with TRBD1. The ends lost 3 bases at V and 4 bases at J; junction bases unmatched: 6. This CDR3 comprises 14 residues. Looked up from germline, CDR1 is SGDLS and CDR2 is YYNGEE. Based on the CDR3 plus reference TRBV9 and TRBJ2-7, the full variable domain is DSGVTQTPKHLITATGQRVTLRCSPRSGDLSVYWYQQSLDQGLQFLIQYYNGEERAKGNILERFSAQQFPDLHSELNLSSLELGDSALYFCASSAGTGLYEQYFGPGTRLTVT.

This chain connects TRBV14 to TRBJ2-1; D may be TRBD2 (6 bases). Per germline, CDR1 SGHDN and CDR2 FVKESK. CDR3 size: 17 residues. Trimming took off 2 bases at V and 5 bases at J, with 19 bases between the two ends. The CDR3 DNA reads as TGTGCCAGCAGCCAACGACGGACTACCAATATGAACAATGAGCAGTTCTTC. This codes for CASSQRRTTNMNNEQFF.

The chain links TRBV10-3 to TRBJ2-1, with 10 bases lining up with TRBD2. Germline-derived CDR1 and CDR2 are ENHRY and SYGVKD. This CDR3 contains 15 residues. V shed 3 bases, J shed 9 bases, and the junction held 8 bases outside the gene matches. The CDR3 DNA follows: TGTGCCATCAGTGAACTTCCGGGACTAGCGATTGAGCAGTTCTTC. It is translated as CAISELPGLAIEQFF.